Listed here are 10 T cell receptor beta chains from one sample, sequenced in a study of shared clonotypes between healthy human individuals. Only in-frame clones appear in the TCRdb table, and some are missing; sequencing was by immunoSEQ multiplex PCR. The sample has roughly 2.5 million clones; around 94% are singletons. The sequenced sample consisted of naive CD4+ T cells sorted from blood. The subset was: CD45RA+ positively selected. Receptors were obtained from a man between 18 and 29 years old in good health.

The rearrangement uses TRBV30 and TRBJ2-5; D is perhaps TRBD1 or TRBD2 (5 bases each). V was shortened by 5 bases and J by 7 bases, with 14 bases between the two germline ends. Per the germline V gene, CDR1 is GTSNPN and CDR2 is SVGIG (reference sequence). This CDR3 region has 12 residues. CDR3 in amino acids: CAWGTAPGTQYF. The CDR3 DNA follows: TGTGCCTGGGGGACGGCCCCAGGGACCCAGTACTTC.

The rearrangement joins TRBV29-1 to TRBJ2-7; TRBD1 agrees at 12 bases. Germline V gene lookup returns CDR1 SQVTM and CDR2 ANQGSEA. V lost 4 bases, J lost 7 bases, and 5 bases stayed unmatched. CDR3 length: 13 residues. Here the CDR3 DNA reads TGCAGCGTTGCAAGGGACAGGGGGCTTGAGCAGTACTTC. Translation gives CSVARDRGLEQYF.

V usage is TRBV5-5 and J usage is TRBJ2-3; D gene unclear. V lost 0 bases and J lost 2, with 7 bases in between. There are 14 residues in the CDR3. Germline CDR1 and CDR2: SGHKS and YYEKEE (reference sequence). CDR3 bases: TGTGCCAGCAGCTTGGGGCTCACCACAGATACGCAGTATTTT. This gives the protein CASSLGLTTDTQYF.

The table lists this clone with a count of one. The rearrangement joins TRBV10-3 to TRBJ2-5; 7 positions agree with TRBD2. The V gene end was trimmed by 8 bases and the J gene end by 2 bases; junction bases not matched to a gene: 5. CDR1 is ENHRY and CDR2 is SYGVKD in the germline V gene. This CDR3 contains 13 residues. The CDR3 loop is CAIAPGLQETQYF. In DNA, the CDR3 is TGTGCCATCGCGCCGGGACTACAAGAGACCCAGTACTTC.

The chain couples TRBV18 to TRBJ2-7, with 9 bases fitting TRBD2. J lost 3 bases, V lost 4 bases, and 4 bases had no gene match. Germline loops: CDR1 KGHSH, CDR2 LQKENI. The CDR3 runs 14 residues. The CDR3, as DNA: TGTGCCAGCTCACAAGCGGGAGGAGACTACGAGCAGTACTTC. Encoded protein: CASSQAGGDYEQYF.

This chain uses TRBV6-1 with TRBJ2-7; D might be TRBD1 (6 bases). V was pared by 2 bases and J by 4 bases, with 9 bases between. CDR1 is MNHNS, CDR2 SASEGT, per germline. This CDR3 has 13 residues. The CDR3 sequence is CASSENRVYEQYF. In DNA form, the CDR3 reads TGTGCCAGCAGTGAAAACAGGGTATACGAGCAGTACTTC.

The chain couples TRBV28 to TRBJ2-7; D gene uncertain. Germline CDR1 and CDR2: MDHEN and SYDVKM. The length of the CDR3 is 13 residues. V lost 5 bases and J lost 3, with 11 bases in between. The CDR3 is CASSGAVYYEQYF. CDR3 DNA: TGTGCCAGCAGTGGCGCTGTATACTACGAGCAGTACTTC.

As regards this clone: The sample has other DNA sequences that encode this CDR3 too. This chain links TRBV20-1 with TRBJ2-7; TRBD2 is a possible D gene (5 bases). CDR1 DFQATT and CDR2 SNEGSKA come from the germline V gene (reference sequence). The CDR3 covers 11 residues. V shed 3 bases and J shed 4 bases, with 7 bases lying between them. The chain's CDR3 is CSARGAYEQYF. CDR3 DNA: TGCAGTGCTAGGGGAGCTTACGAGCAGTACTTC.

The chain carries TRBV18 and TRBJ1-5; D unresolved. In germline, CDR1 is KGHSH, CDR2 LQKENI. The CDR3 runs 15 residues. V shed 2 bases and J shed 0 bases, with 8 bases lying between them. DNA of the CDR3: TGTGCCAGCTCACCATACGGGGATAGCAATCAGCCCCAGCATTTT. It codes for CASSPYGDSNQPQHF.

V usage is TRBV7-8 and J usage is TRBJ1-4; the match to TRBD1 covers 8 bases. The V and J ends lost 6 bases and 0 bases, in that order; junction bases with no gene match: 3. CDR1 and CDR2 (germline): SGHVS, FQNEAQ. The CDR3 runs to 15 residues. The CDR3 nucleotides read TGTGCCAGCAGACCGGACAGGGCAACTAATGAAAAACTGTTTTTT. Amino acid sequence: CASRPDRATNEKLFF.